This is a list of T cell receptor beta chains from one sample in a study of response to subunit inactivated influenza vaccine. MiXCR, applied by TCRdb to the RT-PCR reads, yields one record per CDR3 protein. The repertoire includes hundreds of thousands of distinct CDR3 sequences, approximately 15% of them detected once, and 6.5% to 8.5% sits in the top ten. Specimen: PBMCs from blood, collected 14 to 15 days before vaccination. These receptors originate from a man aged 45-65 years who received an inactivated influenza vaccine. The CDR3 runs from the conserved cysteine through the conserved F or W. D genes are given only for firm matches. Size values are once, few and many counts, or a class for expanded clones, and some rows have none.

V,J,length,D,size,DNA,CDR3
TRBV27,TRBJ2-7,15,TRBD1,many,TGTGCCAGCAGTCAATCGGGACAGGGGTCCTACGAGCAGTACTTC,CASSQSGQGSYEQYF
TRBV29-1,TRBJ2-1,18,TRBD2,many,TGCAGCGTCACCAAGGGACTAGCGGGAGGGCCCTCTTTGAATGAGCAGTTCTTC,CSVTKGLAGGPSLNEQFF
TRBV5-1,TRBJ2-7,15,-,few,TGCGCCAGCAGCTTCCGGGACGGCTACTTCTACGAGCAGTACTTC,CASSFRDGYFYEQYF
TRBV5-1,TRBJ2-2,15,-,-,TGCGCCAGCAGCTTGTCGGCAGGGGACACCGGGGAGCTGTTTTTT,CASSLSAGDTGELFF
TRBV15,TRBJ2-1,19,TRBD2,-,TGTGCCACCAGCAGAGAGGGAGCGGGGGGGACTAGCTCCTACAATGAGCAGTTCTTC,CATSREGAGGTSSYNEQFF
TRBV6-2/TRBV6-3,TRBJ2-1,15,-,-,TGTGCCAGCACCACAAGGAATCGGGGTAACAATGAGCAGTTCTTC,CASTTRNRGNNEQFF
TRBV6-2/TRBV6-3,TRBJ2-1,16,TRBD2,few,TGTGCCAGCAGAAGCCACCGGACTAGCTTGGTCAATGAGCAGTTCTTC,CASRSHRTSLVNEQFF
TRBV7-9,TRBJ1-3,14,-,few,TGTGCCAGCAGCTCTACTTCGGGCGGAAACACCATATATTTT,CASSSTSGGNTIYF
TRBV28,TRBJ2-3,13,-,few,TGTGCCAGCACTATGGAGGGCCAAGATACGCAGTATTTT,CASTMEGQDTQYF
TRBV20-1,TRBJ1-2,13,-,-,TGCAGTGCTAGCTTACAGTTACGGTCGGGCTACACCTTC,CSASLQLRSGYTF
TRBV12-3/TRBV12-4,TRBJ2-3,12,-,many,TGTGCCAGCAGACCCGATACAGATACGCAGTATTTT,CASRPDTDTQYF
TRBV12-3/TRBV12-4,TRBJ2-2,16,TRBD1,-,TGTGCCAGCAGCCAGGACAGGGTATGGCGGACCGGGGAGCCGTTTTTT,CASSQDRVWRTGEPFF
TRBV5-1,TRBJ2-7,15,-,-,TGCGCCAGCAGCCCACGAGGGGGACCCACCTACGAGCAGTACTTC,CASSPRGGPTYEQYF
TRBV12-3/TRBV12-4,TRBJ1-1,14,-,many,TGTGCCAGCAGTTTATCGTCGGGGTCCACTGAAGCTTTCTTT,CASSLSSGSTEAFF